This T cell receptor beta chain was identified in a study of CD8 T cells in ankylosing spondylitis. The study's findings and limits: Certain motif variants had earlier been reported in reactive arthritis synovial fluid and blood. Relatively scarce in peripheral blood, disease-linked clones were CD8+. There was a TCR beta motif, made of several highly homologous variants, that appeared characteristic of ankylosing spondylitis blood. As reported, disease-linked clones showed significant enrichment in matched ankylosing spondylitis synovial fluid.

Quantitative 5'-RACE with molecular barcodes was used to make the TCR beta libraries. TCRdb passed the 5' RACE reads through MiXCR, listing each CDR3 protein once. Counted here are approximately 400,000 distinct CDR3 sequences, under 20% occurring once; the ten biggest clones make up approximately 0.93%. Notes on this clonotype: What it recognizes is unknown.

Germline V gene sequence: CDR1 MDHEN, CDR2 SYDVKM. The V and J ends lost 3 bases and 1 base respectively, with 10 bases between them. The CDR3 runs 15 residues. The sequence was obtained from a male donor with ankylosing spondylitis. J is TRBJ1-5 and V is TRBV28; D is unresolved. Sequencing was carried out using blood, either unsorted or a sorted T cell fraction (not recorded which). The CDR3 DNA is TGTGCCAGCAGTTTTGGAGTTCGAAGCAATCAGCCCCAGCATTTT. This translates into CASSFGVRSNQPQHF.